This T cell receptor (beta chain) is drawn from a study of early T cells in non-severe SARS-CoV-2 infection. TCRdb called the 5' RACE reads again in MiXCR, with one record for every CDR3 protein. The sample records about 49,000 distinct CDR3 sequences, about 11% being singletons. Looked up from germline, CDR1 is SGHAT and CDR2 is FQNNGV. This CDR3 region has 16 residues. The J segment lost 4 bases and the V segment lost 0 bases, leaving 7 bases of the junction unmatched. Specimen: whole blood. The source is an adult who was a healthcare worker with PCR-confirmed SARS-CoV-2 infection or an uninfected control (not recorded which). J is TRBJ2-3 and V is TRBV11-2; 7 bases are shared with TRBD2. DNA for the CDR3: TGTGCCAGCAGCTTAGACGGGAGGCTAGGGCCAGATACGCAGTATTTT. It specifies CASSLDGRLGPDTQYF.